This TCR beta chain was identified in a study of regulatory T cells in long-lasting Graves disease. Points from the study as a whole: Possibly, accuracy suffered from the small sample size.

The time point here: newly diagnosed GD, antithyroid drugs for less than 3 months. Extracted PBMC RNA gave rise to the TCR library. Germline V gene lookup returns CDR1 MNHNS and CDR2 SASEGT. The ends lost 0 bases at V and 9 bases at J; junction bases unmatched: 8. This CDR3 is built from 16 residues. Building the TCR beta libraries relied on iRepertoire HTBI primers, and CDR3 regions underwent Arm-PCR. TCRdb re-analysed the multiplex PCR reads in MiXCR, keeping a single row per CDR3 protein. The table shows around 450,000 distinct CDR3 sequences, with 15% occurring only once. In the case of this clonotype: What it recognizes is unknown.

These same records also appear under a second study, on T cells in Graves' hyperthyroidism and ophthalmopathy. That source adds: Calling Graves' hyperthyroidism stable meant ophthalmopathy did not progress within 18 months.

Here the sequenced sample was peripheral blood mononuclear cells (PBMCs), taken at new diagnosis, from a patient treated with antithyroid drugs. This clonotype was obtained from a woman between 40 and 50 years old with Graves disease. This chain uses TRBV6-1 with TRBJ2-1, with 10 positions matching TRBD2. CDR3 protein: CASSEALLAGSGEQFF. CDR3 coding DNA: TGTGCCAGCAGTGAAGCCCTACTAGCGGGATCCGGTGAGCAGTTCTTC.